These 20 T cell receptor beta chains came from one sample sequenced in a study of cytomegalovirus exposure and HLA in healthy donors. Vbeta (60) and Jbeta (13) primers were used in the PCR. This table comes from immunoSEQ multiplex PCR, and its TCRdb copy is limited to in-frame clones, with some not included. Altogether around 100,000 clones are present, roughly four fifths being singletons, with the ten largest covering 20% to 25%. The sample taken for sequencing was PBMCs. The receptors come from a man under 40 in good health and CMV-seropositive.

This chain uses TRBV27 with TRBJ1-6; D call uncertain. There are 13 residues in the CDR3. V was clipped by 6 bases and J by 5 bases, with 8 bases between them. Germline assignment: CDR1 MNHEY and CDR2 SMNVEV (reference sequence). The CDR3 is CASRRVHNSPLHF. The CDR3 DNA sequence: TGTGCCAGCAGGCGGGTCCATAATTCACCCCTCCACTTT.

This clone is labeled large (0.1 to 1%). The rearrangement joins TRBV28 to TRBJ1-1, with a weak D call TRBD1 (6 bases). The CDR3 is 15 residues long. V was pared by 5 bases and J by 4 bases, with 17 bases between. The germline V gene has CDR1 MDHEN and CDR2 SYDVKM. The CDR3 here is CASSPANYRATEAFF. CDR3 nucleotide sequence: TGTGCCAGCAGTCCCGCCAATTACAGGGCCACTGAAGCTTTCTTT.

The chain combines TRBV5-1 with TRBJ1-2; TRBD1 agrees at 8 bases. The V segment lost 5 bases and the J segment 3 bases; nucleotides outside the gene matches: 6. Germline loops: CDR1 SGHRS, CDR2 YFSETQ. The CDR3 totals 14 residues. The CDR3 region is CASSPDRGDYGYTF. In nucleotides, the CDR3 is TGCGCCAGCAGTCCCGACAGGGGAGACTATGGCTACACCTTC.

The gene calls are TRBV11-1 and TRBJ2-3; D unclear. V lost 2 bases and J 2 bases, leaving 11 bases between the germline ends. This CDR3 has 15 amino acids. Germline V gene sequence: CDR1 SGHAT, CDR2 FQDESV (reference sequence). Written as DNA, the CDR3 is TGTGCCAGCAGCTTAATGGCGGCTATCACAGATACGCAGTATTTT. Residues: CASSLMAAITDTQYF.

The chain is built from TRBV5-1 and TRBJ2-1, with 9 bases fitting TRBD1. This CDR3 is built from 18 residues. The V segment lost 3 bases and the J segment 3 bases; nucleotides outside the gene matches: 13. Per the germline V gene, CDR1 is SGHRS and CDR2 is YFSETQ. The CDR3 protein is CASSWGLKDRGFYNEQFF. The CDR3 coding sequence is TGCGCCAGCAGCTGGGGGTTAAAGGACAGGGGTTTCTACAATGAGCAGTTCTTC.

The V gene is TRBV6-6, the J gene TRBJ1-4; D is unresolved. The CDR3 covers 12 residues. V lost 2 bases and J 5 bases, leaving 3 bases between the germline ends. Germline CDR1 and CDR2: MNHNY and SVGAGI (reference sequence). In DNA, the CDR3 is TGTGCCAGCAGTTACCCGAATGAAAAACTGTTTTTT. Protein: CASSYPNEKLFF.

This clone was recorded once. The genes are TRBV7-9 and TRBJ1-2; 8 bases match TRBD1. After removal of 6 bases from V and 4 bases from J, the junction contained 7 bases not matched to a gene. The CDR3 contains 14 residues. Germline loops: CDR1 SEHNR, CDR2 FQNEAQ (reference sequence). The CDR3 nucleotides read TGTGCCAGCAGTGACGGACAGGGCGGCTATGGCTACACCTTC. This gives the protein CASSDGQGGYGYTF.

V gene TRBV6-1 combines with J gene TRBJ2-1; no clear D gene. CDR1 and CDR2 (germline): MNHNS, SASEGT. The CDR3 consists of 14 residues. The V end was cut by 6 bases, the J end by 3 bases, with 12 bases between. The CDR3 region is CASRQSPYYNEQFF. Here the CDR3 DNA reads TGTGCCAGCAGACAGTCACCTTACTACAATGAGCAGTTCTTC.

The chain recombines TRBV5-1 with TRBJ1-2, with 8 bases lining up with TRBD1. The CDR3 has 13 residues. Trimming at V came to 4 bases and at J to 3 bases, leaving 2 bases not matched to a gene. The germline CDR1 and CDR2 sequences are SGHRS and YFSETQ. CDR3 loop: CASSPGQDYGYTF. CDR3 sequence (DNA): TGCGCCAGCAGCCCGGGACAGGACTATGGCTACACCTTC.

The rearrangement uses TRBV5-1 and TRBJ2-3; TRBD1 aligns across 8 bases. Germline assignment: CDR1 SGHRS and CDR2 YFSETQ. V trimming: 4 bases; J trimming: 2 bases; junction bases outside the gene matches: 9. This CDR3 region has 16 residues. The CDR3 DNA sequence: TGCGCCAGCAGCACCGGACAGGGTATTATCACAGATACGCAGTATTTT. Residues: CASSTGQGIITDTQYF.

This rearrangement joins TRBV9 to TRBJ2-2; TRBD2 agrees at 8 bases. Germline-derived CDR1 and CDR2 are SGDLS and YYNGEE. The junction had 7 bases not matched to a gene; V was cut back by 0 bases and J by 6 bases. The CDR3 covers 16 residues. CDR3 sequence reads: CASSVGTSGGAGELFF. CDR3 sequence (DNA): TGTGCCAGCAGCGTAGGTACTAGCGGTGGGGCCGGGGAGCTGTTTTTT.

This rearrangement joins TRBV28 to TRBJ2-5, with D perhaps TRBD1 (6 bases). The CDR3 has 14 amino acids. Germline V gene lookup returns CDR1 MDHEN and CDR2 SYDVKM. Trimming took off 5 bases at V and 2 bases at J, with 12 bases between the two ends. CDR3 sequence (DNA): TGTGCCAGCAGTGAACAGGGACGTCAAGAGACCCAGTACTTC. This gives the protein CASSEQGRQETQYF.

This chain joins TRBV5-4 and TRBJ2-1; D possibly corresponds to TRBD2 (7 bases). Germline-derived CDR1 and CDR2 are SGHNT and YYREEE (reference sequence). The CDR3 extends over 18 amino acids. Trimming took 0 bases from V and 0 from J, leaving 16 bases between them. The CDR3 loop is CASSLGGRGESSYNEQFF. In nucleotides, the CDR3 is TGTGCCAGCAGCTTGGGAGGGAGGGGGGAAAGCTCCTACAATGAGCAGTTCTTC.

The rearrangement uses TRBV10-3 and TRBJ1-1, with D unresolved. V was cut by 5 bases and J by 3 bases, with 13 bases left in between. The germline gives CDR1 ENHRY, CDR2 SYGVKD. This CDR3 is built from 14 residues. In DNA, the CDR3 is TGTGCCATCAGTTTCGGCTCGGGGTACACTGAAGCTTTCTTT. As protein: CAISFGSGYTEAFF.

This clone was seen a few times. The rearrangement joins TRBV5-1 to TRBJ2-2; TRBD2 matches at 11 bases. Germline V CDR1 and CDR2: SGHRS, YFSETQ. Losses at the gene ends were 2 bases for V and 1 base for J; bases not matched to a gene: 1. The CDR3 is 16 residues long. The CDR3 spells CASSFLAGGNTGELFF. The CDR3 region has the DNA TGCGCCAGCAGCTTTCTAGCGGGGGGGAACACCGGGGAGCTGTTTTTT.

The chain is built from TRBV15 and TRBJ1-3, with D unresolved. Germline lookup yields CDR1 LNHNV and CDR2 YYDKDF (reference sequence). The CDR3 spans 15 residues. Trimming removed 0 bases at V and 0 bases at J, with 6 bases between. Here the CDR3 reads CATSRDVRSGNTIYF. For the CDR3, the DNA is TGTGCCACCAGCAGAGACGTCCGCTCTGGAAACACCATATATTTT.

The chain is built from TRBV7-9 and TRBJ2-5, with 7 bases matching TRBD2. Germline lookup yields CDR1 SEHNR and CDR2 FQNEAQ (reference sequence). CDR3 size: 17 residues. After removal of 4 bases from V and 7 bases from J, the junction contained 18 bases not matched to a gene. CDR3 nucleotide sequence: TGTGCCAGCAGCTCTGGGGATGAGCGGGGCACGATGGGGACCCAGTACTTC. This sequence encodes CASSSGDERGTMGTQYF.

Concerning this clone itself: Different DNA sequences within this sample yield the same CDR3. The chain joins TRBV5-1 to TRBJ1-1, with D perhaps TRBD1 (5 bases). Germline values: CDR1 SGHRS, CDR2 YFSETQ. V lost 3 bases and J 1 base, leaving 7 bases between the germline ends. CDR3 size: 13 residues. CDR3 amino acids: CASSSQGNTEAFF. The CDR3 DNA follows: TGCGCCAGCAGCTCCCAGGGGAACACTGAAGCTTTCTTT.

In DNA form, the CDR3 reads TGCGCCAGCGCTCCCGGCCACAAACAGGGACGGTTCGGTGAAAAACTGTTTTTT. Residues: CASAPGHKQGRFGEKLFF. The rearrangement links TRBV5-1 to TRBJ1-4, with a weak D call TRBD1 (6 bases). V lost 7 bases to trimming and J lost 7 bases, with 29 bases between them. CDR1 and CDR2 from the germline V gene are SGHRS and YFSETQ. The CDR3 runs 18 residues.

The chain recombines TRBV5-1 with TRBJ1-4, with 7 bases lining up with TRBD1. CDR1 is SGHRS, CDR2 YFSETQ, per germline. V shed 2 bases and J 2 bases; nucleotides not matched to a gene: 6. The length of the CDR3 is 16 residues. The CDR3 coding sequence is TGCGCCAGCAGCTTACAGGGGAGTCTCACTAATGAAAAACTGTTTTTT. Encoded protein: CASSLQGSLTNEKLFF.